Listed here are 17 T cell receptor beta chains from one sample, sequenced in a study of CD8+ T cells in alopecia areata (dated by TCRdb to 2016 to 2019). According to the study, the label for this sample's time point signals: baseline before oral tofacitinib. Libraries came from the immunoSEQ multiplex PCR assay. To provide template for TCR sequencing, every sample had RNA extracted and reverse transcribed into cDNA. Imported from immuneACCESS, the table was reduced by TCRdb to in-frame sequences with V and J called. These copies leave out some clones; in studies compared against another copy, an unresolved V gene accounts for under half, and the cause of the remainder is not known. The sample table lists almost 250,000 clones, less than 80% of them with a count of one. Clones ranked in the top ten supply around 1.2% of the sample. Here the sequenced sample was CD4+ T cells sorted from blood, taken at week 0. These TCRs come from a human donor with alopecia areata.

This clone has a handful of counts. The DNA for the CDR3 is TGTGCCAGTAGTATTTCGGCTAGCGGGGGCCATTGGGATACGCAGTATTTT. This codes for CASSISASGGHWDTQYF. The rearrangement joins TRBV19 to TRBJ2-3; TRBD2 agrees at 10 bases. This CDR3 comprises 17 residues. CDR1 is LNHDA and CDR2 is SQIVND in the germline V gene (reference sequence). V shed 3 bases, J shed 6 bases, and the junction held 12 bases outside the gene matches.

This chain connects TRBV7-9 to TRBJ1-2, with D tentatively TRBD1 (6 bases). Germline V gene data show CDR1 as SEHNR and CDR2 as FQNEAQ (reference sequence). Trimming cost V 1 base and J 0 bases, with 9 bases left between them. The CDR3 length is 15 residues. The CDR3 here is CASSLVGDTNYGYTF. In nucleotides, the CDR3 is TGTGCCAGCAGCTTAGTCGGGGACACTAACTATGGCTACACCTTC.

The CDR3 sequence: CSVGDSRSSPLHF. The CDR3 DNA follows: TGCAGCGTCGGGGACAGCCGAAGTTCACCCCTCCACTTT. V gene TRBV29-1 combines with J gene TRBJ1-6; TRBD1 matches at 7 bases. The CDR3 loop spans 13 amino acids. J gave up 9 bases and V 6 bases, and 8 bases lay outside the gene matches. CDR1 is SQVTM, CDR2 ANQGSEA, per germline.

On this clone itself: The same CDR3 arises from other DNA sequences in this sample as well. This sequence joins TRBV7-2 and TRBJ1-5; D may be TRBD1 (6 bases). The CDR3 is 13 residues long. With 4 bases removed from V and 9 bases from J, the gap between germline ends came to 13 bases. Germline CDR1 SGHTA, CDR2 FQGNSA. CDR3 sequence reads: CASSSTGPGPQHF. DNA of the CDR3: TGTGCCAGCAGCTCGACAGGCCCTGGGCCCCAGCATTTT.

V is TRBV30 and J is TRBJ1-1, with D perhaps matching TRBD1 (5 bases). The CDR3 runs to 15 residues. From germline, CDR1 is GTSNPN and CDR2 SVGIG (reference sequence). The V end lost 5 bases, the J end lost 0 bases, and 16 bases lay between the germline ends. CDR3 loop: CAWGRWGTMNTEAFF. The DNA for the CDR3 is TGTGCCTGGGGACGATGGGGCACTATGAACACTGAAGCTTTCTTT.

Here the CDR3 DNA reads TGTGCCAGTAGTATGCTGGGACGGTCTAATTCACCCCTCCACTTT. This codes for CASSMLGRSNSPLHF. This sequence joins TRBV19 and TRBJ1-6; D is perhaps TRBD1 (5 bases). The CDR3 consists of 15 residues. V was trimmed by 3 bases and J by 6 bases, leaving 12 bases between them. Germline-derived CDR1 and CDR2 are LNHDA and SQIVND (reference sequence).

The gene calls are TRBV4-3 and TRBJ2-7; the D is unclear. With 3 bases removed from V and 0 bases from J, the gap between germline ends came to 9 bases. In germline, CDR1 is LGHNA, CDR2 YSLEER. The CDR3 is made up of 14 amino acids. The CDR3 nucleotides read TGCGCCAGCAGCCATAGCAGGTACTCCTACGAGCAGTACTTC. Amino acids: CASSHSRYSYEQYF.

The chain is built from TRBV5-4 and TRBJ1-5; D not certain. V dropped 1 base and J dropped 6 bases, with 11 bases sitting between them. The CDR3 is 14 residues long. Germline CDR1 is SGHNT and CDR2 is YYREEE (reference sequence). CDR3 bases: TGTGCCAGCAGCTTGTTAGGACCAGGTCAGCCCCAGCATTTT. Translation: CASSLLGPGQPQHF.

This clone was found many times. The chain links TRBV2 to TRBJ1-6; D is ambiguous. The germline CDR1 and CDR2 sequences are SNHLY and FYNNEI. Trimming removed 2 bases from V and 18 bases from J, with 14 bases in between. This CDR3 region has 12 residues. CDR3 protein: CASSEFGEPGHF. The CDR3 region has the DNA TGTGCCAGCAGTGAATTTGGGGAACCGGGCCACTTT.

The rearrangement joins TRBV15 to TRBJ1-1; no clear D gene. In germline, CDR1 is LNHNV, CDR2 YYDKDF (reference sequence). V was shortened by 0 bases and J by 1 base, with 6 bases between the two germline ends. The CDR3 has 14 residues. The CDR3 nucleotides are TGTGCCACCAGCAGAGATCCCAGGAACACTGAAGCTTTCTTT. This codes for CATSRDPRNTEAFF.

V is TRBV4-3 and J is TRBJ1-2, with a tentative D call TRBD1 (5 bases). The V end lost 0 bases, the J end lost 6 bases, and 20 bases lay between the germline ends. CDR3 size: 17 residues. Germline CDR1 reads LGHNA; CDR2 reads YSLEER. CDR3 protein: CASSQEETGTFTHGYTF. CDR3 in DNA: TGCGCCAGCAGCCAAGAAGAAACCGGGACCTTTACTCATGGCTACACCTTC.

The chain couples TRBV5-6 to TRBJ2-6; possible D gene TRBD1, 6 bases. The CDR3 sequence is 17 residues long. The ends were cut back, 2 bases at V and 2 bases at J, with 14 bases in the middle. The germline V gene encodes CDR1 SGHDT and CDR2 YYEEEE. CDR3: CASSLGRGRTGANVLTF. In nucleotides, the CDR3 is TGTGCCAGCAGCTTAGGCAGGGGAAGGACTGGGGCCAACGTCCTGACTTTC.

The chain recombines TRBV18 with TRBJ2-2; TRBD2 might be the D (5 bases). Germline V gives CDR1 KGHSH, CDR2 LQKENI. Trimming removed 1 base at V and 3 bases at J, with 12 bases between. The CDR3 spans 16 residues. Written as DNA, the CDR3 is TGTGCCAGCTCACCACAAAGGACTTCACACACCGGGGAGCTGTTTTTT. This translates into CASSPQRTSHTGELFF.

This clone has a handful of counts. J is TRBJ2-7 and V is TRBV5-1; 10 bases match TRBD1. V trimming: 0 bases; J trimming: 3 bases; junction bases outside the gene matches: 12. Germline-derived CDR1 and CDR2 are SGHRS and YFSETQ. This CDR3 is 18 amino acids long. The CDR3 sequence is CASSLGKGGTGVVYEQYF. DNA of the CDR3: TGCGCCAGCAGCTTGGGGAAAGGAGGGACAGGGGTCGTCTACGAGCAGTACTTC.

The gene calls are TRBV7-2 and TRBJ2-4; no firm D call. Per the germline V gene, CDR1 is SGHTA and CDR2 is FQGNSA. This CDR3 comprises 13 residues. V was trimmed by 6 bases and J by 1 base, leaving 7 bases between them. CDR3 sequence (DNA): TGTGCCAGCAGTTATAGGGCCAAAAACATTCAGTACTTC. Translating gives CASSYRAKNIQYF.

This sequence joins TRBV5-1 and TRBJ1-4, with unresolved D. The germline V gene encodes CDR1 SGHRS and CDR2 YFSETQ. CDR3 length: 13 amino acids. V was clipped by 4 bases and J by 5 bases, with 9 bases between them. The CDR3 loop is CASSLLRNEKLFF. The CDR3 DNA sequence: TGCGCCAGCAGCCTCCTGAGGAATGAAAAACTGTTTTTT.

This clone was seen once. This rearrangement joins TRBV29-1 to TRBJ1-1; 7 nucleotides agree with TRBD1. The CDR3 length is 13 residues. Unmatched junction bases numbered 5, after V lost 3 bases and J lost 4 bases. Germline V gene data show CDR1 as SQVTM and CDR2 as ANQGSEA. The CDR3 DNA follows: TGCAGCGTTGACCCACAGGGGAGCACTGAAGCTTTCTTT. It specifies CSVDPQGSTEAFF. The variable domain in full, completed from reference TRBV29-1 and TRBJ1-1, reads SAVISQKPSRDICQRGTSLTIQCQVDSQVTMMFWYRQQPGQSLTLIATANQGSEATYESGFVIDKFPISRPNLTFSTLTVSNMSPEDSSIYLCSVDPQGSTEAFFGQGTRLTVV.